Reported below is one T cell receptor beta chain. Per the original methods: Amplification of reference gene primers was used by the study to estimate nucleated cell counts. Produced via immunoSEQ multiplex PCR; TCRdb's table is partial and in-frame only. The V and J calls and clone size were taken over from that table, and D and trimming were inferred from the DNA. The sample gives approximately 90,000 clones, roughly three quarters of which show up once; 11% is in the top ten. The data were obtained in a study of blood T cell repertoires in COVID-19. Across the study: Samples of COVID-19 (acute and convalescent) were obtained from the United States, Italy and Spain. T cells, B-cell-depleted T cells, or PBMCs supplied cDNA or gDNA.

This CDR3 has 13 amino acids. The ends lost 4 bases at V and 5 bases at J; junction bases unmatched: 4. CDR1 is LGHDT, CDR2 YNNKEL, per germline (reference sequence). This sequence joins TRBV3-1 (or the pseudogene TRBV3-2) and TRBJ2-7, with 8 nucleotides matching TRBD1. The sequenced sample was peripheral blood. The receptor comes from a man between 70 and 80 years old with acute or convalescent COVID-19. The CDR3 DNA is TGTGCCAGCAGCCGGGACAGGCTCAACGAGCAGTACTTC. Residues: CASSRDRLNEQYF.